These 11 T cell receptor beta chains were all obtained from the same sample, sequenced in a study of shared clonotypes between healthy human individuals (dated by TCRdb to 2019 to 2021). Libraries came from the immunoSEQ multiplex PCR assay. The clones in this table, taken by TCRdb from immuneACCESS, are in-frame only. Not every clone is retained; where verified, under half of the shortfall comes from an unresolved V gene, and the cause of the rest is unknown. The sample contains 950,000 to 1,100,000 clones, about 75% of them found a single time. The ten biggest clones cover about 1.4% of the sample. Input material: memory CD4+ T cells sorted from blood. The intended sense of this specimen's cell subset or site label: CD45RA-negative fraction. All receptors come from a man aged 18 to 29 in good health.

This clone was observed a handful of times. The genes are TRBV10-3 and TRBJ1-5, with unresolved D. V was trimmed by 3 bases and J by 1 base, leaving 7 bases between them. The CDR3 loop spans 14 amino acids. Looked up from germline, CDR1 is ENHRY and CDR2 is SYGVKD. The CDR3 bases are TGTGCCATCAGTGATGGGGTCAGCAATCAGCCCCAGCATTTT. Translated, it gives CAISDGVSNQPQHF.

This clone came up a few times. A much larger clone is a single base away; this may be a read error. The same CDR3 is also encoded by other DNA sequences in this sample. The rearrangement joins TRBV18 to TRBJ2-7; D is unresolved. The germline V gene has CDR1 KGHSH and CDR2 LQKENI. The CDR3 runs 12 residues. The V gene lost 2 bases and the J gene lost 0 bases, with 2 bases spanning the gap. In DNA, the CDR3 is TGTGCCAGCTCACCAGACTCCTACGAGCAGTACTTC. This translates into CASSPDSYEQYF.

This clone came up once. The identical CDR3 is also encoded by other nucleotide sequences in the sample. The CDR3 loop is CASSYSSSGTYEQYF. In DNA form, the CDR3 reads TGTGCCAGCAGTTACTCGTCTAGCGGCACCTACGAGCAGTACTTC. This rearrangement joins TRBV6-5 to TRBJ2-7; 7 positions match TRBD2. The CDR3 is made up of 15 amino acids. J gave up 2 bases and V 0 bases, and 4 bases lay outside the gene matches. CDR1 and CDR2 (germline): MNHEY, SVGAGI.

The J gene is TRBJ1-3, the V gene TRBV19; D remains ambiguous. Trimming stripped 8 bases from V and 6 bases from J, with 17 bases between. Per the germline V gene, CDR1 is LNHDA and CDR2 is SQIVND (reference sequence). This CDR3 contains 14 residues. CDR3 coding DNA: TGTGCCAGTCCAATTAGACTTCTCCCAAACACCATATATTTT. Translated: CASPIRLLPNTIYF. The full variable domain, in which reference TRBV19 and TRBJ1-3 provide the parts outside the CDR3, is DGGITQSPKYLFRKEGQNVTLSCEQNLNHDAMYWYRQDPGQGLRLIYYSQIVNDFQKGDIAEGYSVSREKKESFPLTVTSAQKNPTAFYLCASPIRLLPNTIYFGEGSWLTVV.

The chain is built from TRBV7-3 and TRBJ2-7, with 7 bases fitting TRBD1. The trim removed 5 bases at V and 3 bases at J, leaving 10 bases unmatched. This CDR3 region has 15 residues. Germline V gives CDR1 SGHTA, CDR2 FQGTGA. CDR3 bases: TGTGCCAGCAGCCGAGAACAGGGGAGAGGCTACGAGCAGTACTTC. Its protein product is CASSREQGRGYEQYF.

This sequence joins TRBV7-9 and TRBJ2-3; D may be TRBD1 or TRBD2 (5 bases each). The CDR3 has 15 amino acids. Germline V gene sequence: CDR1 SEHNR, CDR2 FQNEAQ (reference sequence). Trimming cost V 5 bases and J 8 bases, with 20 bases left between them. CDR3 protein: CASSHGTELLGTQYF. The CDR3 DNA reads as TGTGCCAGCAGCCACGGGACGGAGCTCCTGGGTACGCAGTATTTT.

The chain combines TRBV28 with TRBJ2-7; D is unclear. The CDR3 totals 15 residues. V was pared by 3 bases and J by 0 bases, with 12 bases between. In germline, CDR1 is MDHEN, CDR2 SYDVKM. CDR3 DNA sequence: TGTGCCAGCAGTTTTGTTAGGACCCTCTCCTACGAGCAGTACTTC. Translating gives CASSFVRTLSYEQYF. The full variable domain, its missing parts supplied by reference TRBV28 and TRBJ2-7, is DVKVTQSSRYLVKRTGEKVFLECVQDMDHENMFWYRQDPGLGLRLIYFSYDVKMKEKGDIPEGYSVSREKKERFSLILESASTNQTSMYLCASSFVRTLSYEQYFGPGTRLTVT.

A few counts support this clone. The J gene is TRBJ1-6, the V gene TRBV9; D might be TRBD1 (5 bases). The V and J ends lost 4 bases and 7 bases respectively, with 18 bases between them. Germline V CDR1 and CDR2: SGDLS, YYNGEE. The CDR3 consists of 16 residues. The DNA of the CDR3 is TGTGCCAGCAGCTCGAGCGGGGCAGGGCCAAATTCACCCCTCCACTTT. Residues: CASSSSGAGPNSPLHF.

J is TRBJ2-2 and V is TRBV28; D ambiguous. V was clipped by 7 bases and J by 5 bases, with 11 bases between them. The germline gives CDR1 MDHEN, CDR2 SYDVKM. There are 13 residues in the CDR3. CDR3 protein: CASTRINTGELFF. The DNA of the CDR3 is TGTGCCAGCACCCGAATCAATACCGGGGAGCTGTTTTTT.

The rearrangement uses TRBV12-1 and TRBJ1-2; TRBD1, as called in the table, went unchecked against the DNA. TRBV12-1 is classified as a pseudogene. The CDR3 runs to 13 residues. The CDR3: CASSSGHYYGYTF. The DNA for the CDR3 is TGTGCCAGCAGCTCCGGACACTACTATGGCTACACCTTC.

This clone occurred many times. The V and J genes are TRBV13 and TRBJ1-3; no clear D. The CDR3 covers 15 residues. Germline CDR1 and CDR2: PRHDT and FYEKMQ (reference sequence). V was clipped by 1 base and J by 0 bases, with 7 bases between them. CDR3 DNA sequence: TGTGCCAGCAGCTTAGTAACGGGCTCTGGAAACACCATATATTTT. This codes for CASSLVTGSGNTIYF.